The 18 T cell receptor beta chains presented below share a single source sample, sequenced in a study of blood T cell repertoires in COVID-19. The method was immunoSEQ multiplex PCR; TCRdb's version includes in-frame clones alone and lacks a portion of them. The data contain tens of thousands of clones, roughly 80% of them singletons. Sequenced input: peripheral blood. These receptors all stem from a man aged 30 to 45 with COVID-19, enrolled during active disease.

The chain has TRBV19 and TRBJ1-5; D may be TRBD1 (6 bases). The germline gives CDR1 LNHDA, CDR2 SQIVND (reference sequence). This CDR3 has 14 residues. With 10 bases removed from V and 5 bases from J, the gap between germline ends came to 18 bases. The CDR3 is CATVSDSSYQPQHF. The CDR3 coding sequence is TGTGCCACAGTTTCGGACAGCTCCTATCAGCCCCAGCATTTT.

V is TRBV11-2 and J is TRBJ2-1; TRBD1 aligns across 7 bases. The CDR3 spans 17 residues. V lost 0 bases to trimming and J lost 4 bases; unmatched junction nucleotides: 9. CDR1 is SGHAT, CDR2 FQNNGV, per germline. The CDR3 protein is CASSLEGLGTVYNEQFF. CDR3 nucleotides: TGTGCCAGCAGCTTAGAAGGCTTGGGGACAGTTTACAATGAGCAGTTCTTC.

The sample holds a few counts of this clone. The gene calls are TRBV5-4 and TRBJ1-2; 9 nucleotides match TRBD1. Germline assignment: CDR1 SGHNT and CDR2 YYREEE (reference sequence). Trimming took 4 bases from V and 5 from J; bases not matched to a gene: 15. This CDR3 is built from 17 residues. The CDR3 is CASSGILQGAAGYGYTF. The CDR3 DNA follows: TGTGCCAGCAGCGGCATATTACAGGGGGCAGCGGGGTATGGCTACACCTTC. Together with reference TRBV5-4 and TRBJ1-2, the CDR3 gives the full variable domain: ETGVTQSPTHLIKTRGQQVTLRCSSQSGHNTVSWYQQALGQGPQFIFQYYREEENGRGNFPPRFSGLQFPNYSSELNVNALELDDSALYLCASSGILQGAAGYGYTFGSGTRLTVV.

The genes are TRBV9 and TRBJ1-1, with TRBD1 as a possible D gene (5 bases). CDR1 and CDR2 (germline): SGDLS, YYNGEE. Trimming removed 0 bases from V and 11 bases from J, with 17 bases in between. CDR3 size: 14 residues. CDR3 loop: CASSVGVGPAWAFF. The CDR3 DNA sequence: TGTGCCAGCAGCGTAGGAGTGGGGCCAGCTTGGGCTTTCTTT.

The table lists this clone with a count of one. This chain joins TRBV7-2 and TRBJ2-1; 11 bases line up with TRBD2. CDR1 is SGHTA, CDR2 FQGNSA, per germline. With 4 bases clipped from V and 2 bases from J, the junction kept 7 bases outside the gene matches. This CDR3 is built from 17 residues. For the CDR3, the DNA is TGTGCCAGCAGCTCGGTTCTAGCGGGAGGACCCTACAATGAGCAGTTCTTC. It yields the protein CASSSVLAGGPYNEQFF.

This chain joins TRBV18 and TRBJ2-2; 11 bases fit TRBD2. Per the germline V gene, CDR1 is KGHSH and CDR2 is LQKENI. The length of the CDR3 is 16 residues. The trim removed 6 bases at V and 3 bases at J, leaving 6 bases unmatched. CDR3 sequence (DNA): TGTGCCAGCTCCGTTTCTAGCGGGAGGTACACCGGGGAGCTGTTTTTT. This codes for CASSVSSGRYTGELFF.

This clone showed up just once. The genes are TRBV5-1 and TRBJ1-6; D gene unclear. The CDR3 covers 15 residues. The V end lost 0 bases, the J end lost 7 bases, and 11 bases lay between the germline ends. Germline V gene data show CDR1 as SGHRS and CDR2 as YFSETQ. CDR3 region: CASSLDAGVNSPLHF. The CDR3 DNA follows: TGCGCCAGCAGCTTGGATGCCGGGGTCAATTCACCCCTCCACTTT.

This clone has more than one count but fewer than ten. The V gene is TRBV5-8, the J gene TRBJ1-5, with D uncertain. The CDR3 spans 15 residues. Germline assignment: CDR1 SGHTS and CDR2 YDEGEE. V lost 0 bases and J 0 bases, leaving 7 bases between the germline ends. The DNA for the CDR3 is TGTGCCAGCAGCTTGGATCAGATTAGCAATCAGCCCCAGCATTTT. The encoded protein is CASSLDQISNQPQHF.

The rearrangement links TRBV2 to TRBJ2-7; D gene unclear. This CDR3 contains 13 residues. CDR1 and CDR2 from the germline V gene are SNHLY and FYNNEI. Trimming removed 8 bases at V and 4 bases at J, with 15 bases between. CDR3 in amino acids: CASRQAPLYEQYF. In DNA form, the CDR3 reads TGTGCCAGCCGGCAAGCGCCCCTATACGAGCAGTACTTC.

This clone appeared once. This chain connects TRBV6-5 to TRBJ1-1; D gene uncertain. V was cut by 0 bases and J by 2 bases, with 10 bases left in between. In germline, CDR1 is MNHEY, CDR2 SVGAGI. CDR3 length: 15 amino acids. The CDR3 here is CASSYSNRINTEAFF. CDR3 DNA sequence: TGTGCCAGCAGTTACTCGAACAGAATCAACACTGAAGCTTTCTTT.

This CDR3 reads CSDGQGYGYTF. CDR3 DNA: TGCAGCGACGGACAGGGGTATGGCTACACCTTC. The chain links TRBV29-1 to TRBJ1-2; 9 bases align to TRBD1. The CDR3 is made up of 11 amino acids. Unmatched junction bases numbered 2, after V lost 7 bases and J lost 5 bases. CDR1 is SQVTM, CDR2 ANQGSEA, per germline.

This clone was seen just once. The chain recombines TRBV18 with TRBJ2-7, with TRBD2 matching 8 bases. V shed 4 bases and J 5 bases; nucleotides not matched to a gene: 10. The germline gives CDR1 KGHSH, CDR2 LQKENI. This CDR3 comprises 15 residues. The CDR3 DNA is TGTGCCAGCTCACTAATAGCGGGACGGGAGGACGAGCAGTACTTC. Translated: CASSLIAGREDEQYF.

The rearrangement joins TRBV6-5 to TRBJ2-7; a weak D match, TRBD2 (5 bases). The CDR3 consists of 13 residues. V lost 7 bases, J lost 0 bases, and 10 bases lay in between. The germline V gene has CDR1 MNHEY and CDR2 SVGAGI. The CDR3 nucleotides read TGTGCCAGCAAGGGTAGCGTCTCCTACGAGCAGTACTTC. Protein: CASKGSVSYEQYF.

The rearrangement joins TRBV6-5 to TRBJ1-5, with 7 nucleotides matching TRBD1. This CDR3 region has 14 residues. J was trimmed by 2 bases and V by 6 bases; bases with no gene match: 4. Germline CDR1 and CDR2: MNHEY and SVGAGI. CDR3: CASRATGGNQPQHF. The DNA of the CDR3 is TGTGCCAGCAGGGCTACAGGGGGCAATCAGCCCCAGCATTTT.

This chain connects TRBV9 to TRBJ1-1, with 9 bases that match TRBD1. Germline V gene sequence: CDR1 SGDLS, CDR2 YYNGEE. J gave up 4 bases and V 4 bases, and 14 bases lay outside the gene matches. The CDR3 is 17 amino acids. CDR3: CASSPRTGDLGGTEAFF. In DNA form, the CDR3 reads TGTGCCAGCAGCCCCCGGACAGGGGATCTTGGTGGCACTGAAGCTTTCTTT.

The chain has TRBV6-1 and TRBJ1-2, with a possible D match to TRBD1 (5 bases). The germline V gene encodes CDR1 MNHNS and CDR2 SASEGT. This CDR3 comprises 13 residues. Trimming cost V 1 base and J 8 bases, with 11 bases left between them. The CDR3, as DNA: TGTGCCAGCAGTGAAGTATCAGGGCGCGGCTACACCTTC. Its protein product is CASSEVSGRGYTF.

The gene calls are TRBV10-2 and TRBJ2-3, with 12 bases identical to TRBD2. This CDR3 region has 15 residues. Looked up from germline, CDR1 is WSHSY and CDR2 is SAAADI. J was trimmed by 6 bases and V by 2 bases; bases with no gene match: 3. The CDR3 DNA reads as TGCGCCAGCAGTGAGCTAGCGGGAGGGCTGGATACGCAGTATTTT. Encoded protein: CASSELAGGLDTQYF.

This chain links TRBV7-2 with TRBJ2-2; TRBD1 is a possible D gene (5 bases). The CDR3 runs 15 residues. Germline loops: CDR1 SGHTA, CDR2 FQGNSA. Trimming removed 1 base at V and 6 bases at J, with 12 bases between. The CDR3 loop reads CASSLVQGAAGELFF. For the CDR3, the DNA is TGTGCCAGCAGCTTAGTTCAGGGCGCAGCCGGGGAGCTGTTTTTT.